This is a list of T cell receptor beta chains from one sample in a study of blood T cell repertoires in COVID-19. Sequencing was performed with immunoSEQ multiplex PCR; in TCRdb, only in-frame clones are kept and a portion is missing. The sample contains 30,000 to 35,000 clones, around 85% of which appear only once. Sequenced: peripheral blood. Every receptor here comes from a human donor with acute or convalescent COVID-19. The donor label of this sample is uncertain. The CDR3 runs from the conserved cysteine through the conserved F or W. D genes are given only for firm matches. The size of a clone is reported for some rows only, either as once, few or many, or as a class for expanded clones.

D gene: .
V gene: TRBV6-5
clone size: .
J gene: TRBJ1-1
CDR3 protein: CASTPQERNTEAFF
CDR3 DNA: TGTGCCAGCACCCCACAGGAGAGGAACACTGAAGCTTTCTTT

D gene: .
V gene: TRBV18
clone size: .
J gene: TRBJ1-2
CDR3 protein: CASSRTDNYGYTF
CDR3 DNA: TGTGCCAGCTCCCGGACAGACAACTATGGCTACACCTTC

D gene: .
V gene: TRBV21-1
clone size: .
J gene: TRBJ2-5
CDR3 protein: CASSKAETGGKETQYF
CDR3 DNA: TGTGCCAGCAGCAAAGCAGAGACAGGGGGAAAAGAGACCCAGTACTTC

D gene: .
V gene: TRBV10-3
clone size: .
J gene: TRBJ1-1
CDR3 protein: CASRTEPNTEAFF
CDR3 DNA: TGTGCCTCAAGGACAGAACCGAACACTGAAGCTTTCTTT

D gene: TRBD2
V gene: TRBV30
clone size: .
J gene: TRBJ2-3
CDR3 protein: CAWVAGGGWGTQYF
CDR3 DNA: TGTGCCTGGGTAGCGGGAGGGGGATGGGGTACGCAGTATTTT

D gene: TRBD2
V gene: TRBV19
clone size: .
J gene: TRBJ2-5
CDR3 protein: CASSIDPLAGQETQYF
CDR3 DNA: TGTGCCAGTAGTATAGATCCCCTAGCGGGGCAAGAGACCCAGTACTTC

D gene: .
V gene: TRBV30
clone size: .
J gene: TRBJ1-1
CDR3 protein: CAWSLQGNTEAFF
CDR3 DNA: TGTGCCTGGAGTTTACAGGGGAACACTGAAGCTTTCTTT

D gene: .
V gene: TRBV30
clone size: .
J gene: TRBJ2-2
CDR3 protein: CAWSRGLPPPPTGELFF
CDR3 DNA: TGTGCCTGGAGTAGAGGACTCCCTCCACCCCCTACCGGGGAGCTGTTTTTT

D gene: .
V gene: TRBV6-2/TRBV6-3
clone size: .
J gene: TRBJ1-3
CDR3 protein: CASSTLDGLGGNTIYF
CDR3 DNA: TGTGCCAGCAGTACCCTGGACGGACTAGGAGGAAACACCATATATTTT

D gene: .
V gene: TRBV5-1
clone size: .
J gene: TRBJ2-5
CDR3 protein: CASSLWEKETQYF
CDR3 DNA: TGCGCCAGCAGCTTGTGGGAGAAAGAGACCCAGTACTTC

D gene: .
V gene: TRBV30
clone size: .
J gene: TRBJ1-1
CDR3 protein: CAWVRQANTEAFF
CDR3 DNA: TGTGCCTGGGTCAGACAGGCAAACACTGAAGCTTTCTTT

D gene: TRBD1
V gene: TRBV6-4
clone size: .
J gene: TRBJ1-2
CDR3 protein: CASSPGQSYGYTF
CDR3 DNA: TGTGCCAGCAGTCCGGGACAGAGTTATGGCTACACCTTC

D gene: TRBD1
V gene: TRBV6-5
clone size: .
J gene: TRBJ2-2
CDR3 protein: CASGLGTGPRELFF
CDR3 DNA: TGTGCCAGCGGACTGGGGACAGGGCCTCGGGAGCTGTTTTTT

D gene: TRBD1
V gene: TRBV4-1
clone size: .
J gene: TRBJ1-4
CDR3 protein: CASSQEDRSYEKLFF
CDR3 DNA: TGCGCCAGCAGCCAAGAGGACAGGAGCTATGAAAAACTGTTTTTT

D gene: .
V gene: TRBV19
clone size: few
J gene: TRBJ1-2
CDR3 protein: CASSNAGQPFYGYTF
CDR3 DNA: TGTGCCAGTAGTAACGCCGGACAGCCCTTCTATGGCTACACCTTC

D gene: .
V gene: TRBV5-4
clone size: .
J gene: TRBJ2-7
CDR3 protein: CASSLWGGTYEQYF
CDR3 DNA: TGTGCCAGCAGCTTGTGGGGGGGCACCTACGAGCAGTACTTC

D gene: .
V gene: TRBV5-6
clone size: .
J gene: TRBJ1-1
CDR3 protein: CASSLGAGWTEAFF
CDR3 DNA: TGTGCCAGCAGCTTGGGTGCAGGGTGGACTGAAGCTTTCTTT